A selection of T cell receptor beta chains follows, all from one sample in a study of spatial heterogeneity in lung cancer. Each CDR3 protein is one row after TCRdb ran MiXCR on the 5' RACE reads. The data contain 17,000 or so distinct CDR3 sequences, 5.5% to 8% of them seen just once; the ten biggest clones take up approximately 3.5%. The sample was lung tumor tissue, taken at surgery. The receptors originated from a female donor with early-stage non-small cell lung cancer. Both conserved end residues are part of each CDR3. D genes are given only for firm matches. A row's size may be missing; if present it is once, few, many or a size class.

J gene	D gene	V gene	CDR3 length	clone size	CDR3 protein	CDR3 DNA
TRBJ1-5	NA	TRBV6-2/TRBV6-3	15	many	CASSYQGGGGQPQHF	TGTGCCAGCAGTTATCAAGGAGGGGGTGGCCAGCCCCAGCATTTT
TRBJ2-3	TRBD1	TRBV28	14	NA	CASRTGGSTDTQYF	TGTGCCAGCAGGACAGGGGGCAGCACAGATACGCAGTATTTT
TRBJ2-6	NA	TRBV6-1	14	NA	CASSYVSGANVLTF	TGTGCCAGCAGCTACGTCTCTGGGGCCAACGTCCTGACTTTC
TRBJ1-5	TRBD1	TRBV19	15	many	CASSSGQGGNQPQHF	TGTGCCAGTAGTTCAGGACAGGGGGGCAATCAGCCCCAGCATTTT
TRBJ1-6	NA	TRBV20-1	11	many	CSAYRDSPLHF	TGCAGTGCTTACAGGGATTCACCCCTCCACTTT
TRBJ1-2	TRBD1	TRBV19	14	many	CASSNRQGAHGYTF	TGTGCCAGTAGTAACCGACAGGGGGCCCATGGCTACACCTTC
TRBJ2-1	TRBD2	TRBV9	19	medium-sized	CASSPRTSGRERVYNEQFF	TGTGCCAGCAGCCCGCGGACTAGCGGGAGGGAGAGGGTCTACAATGAGCAGTTCTTC
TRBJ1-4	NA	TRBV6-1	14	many	CASSRAPDSLKLFF	TGTGCCAGCAGTCGGGCCCCCGACTCGTTGAAACTGTTTTTT
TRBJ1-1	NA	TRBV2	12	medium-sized	CASRALNTEAFF	TGTGCCAGCCGCGCCCTAAACACTGAAGCTTTCTTT
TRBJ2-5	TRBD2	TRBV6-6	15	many	CASSYLAGVAETQYF	TGTGCCAGCAGTTACCTAGCGGGAGTTGCTGAGACCCAGTACTTC
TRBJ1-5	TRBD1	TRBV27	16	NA	CASSVKTGVANQPQHF	TGTGCCAGCAGTGTCAAGACAGGGGTCGCTAATCAGCCCCAGCATTTT
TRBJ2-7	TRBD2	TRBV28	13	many	CASSKRGPWEQYF	TGTGCCAGCAGCAAGCGGGGTCCATGGGAGCAGTACTTC
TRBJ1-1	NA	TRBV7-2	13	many	CASSLRANTEAFF	TGTGCCAGCAGCCTAAGGGCGAACACTGAAGCTTTCTTT
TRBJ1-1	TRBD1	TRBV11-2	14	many	CASSFITGDTEAFF	TGTGCCAGCAGCTTTATTACAGGGGACACTGAAGCTTTCTTT
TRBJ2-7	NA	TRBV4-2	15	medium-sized	CASSQDQGTPREQYF	TGTGCCAGCAGCCAAGATCAAGGGACCCCCAGGGAGCAGTACTTC
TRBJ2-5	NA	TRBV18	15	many	CASSLLWGNQETQYF	TGTGCCAGCTCACTCCTTTGGGGGAATCAAGAGACCCAGTACTTC
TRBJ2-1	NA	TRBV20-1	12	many	CSAPLLTNEQFF	TGCAGTGCTCCCCTTCTTACCAATGAGCAGTTCTTC
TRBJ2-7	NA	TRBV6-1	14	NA	CASSHSGPSYEQYF	TGTGCCAGCAGCCATTCCGGGCCCTCCTACGAGCAGTACTTC
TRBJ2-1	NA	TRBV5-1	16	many	CASSLGRGPGRDEQFF	TGCGCCAGCAGCTTGGGACGGGGCCCGGGTCGGGATGAGCAGTTCTTC
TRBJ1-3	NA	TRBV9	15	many	CASSVGAGSGNTIYF	TGTGCCAGCAGCGTAGGGGCCGGCTCTGGAAACACCATATATTTT
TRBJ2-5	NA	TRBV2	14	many	CASSGRLFSETQYF	TGTGCCAGCAGCGGACGACTATTCTCAGAGACCCAGTACTTC
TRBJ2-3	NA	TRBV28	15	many	CASSLIVTRRDTQYF	TGTGCCAGCAGTTTAATTGTAACTAGAAGAGATACGCAGTATTTT
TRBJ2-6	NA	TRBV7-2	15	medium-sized	CASRQISSGANVLTF	TGTGCCAGCCGACAGATAAGCTCTGGGGCCAACGTCCTGACTTTC
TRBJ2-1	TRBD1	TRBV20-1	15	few	CSARDPGTGRNEQFF	TGCAGTGCTAGAGATCCCGGGACAGGACGGAATGAGCAGTTCTTC
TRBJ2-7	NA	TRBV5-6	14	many	CASSSGPGTYEQYF	TGTGCCAGCAGCTCCGGACCAGGGACCTACGAGCAGTACTTC
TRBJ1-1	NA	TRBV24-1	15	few	CATSGAGASDTEAFF	TGTGCCACCAGTGGGGCCGGGGCGAGTGACACTGAAGCTTTCTTT
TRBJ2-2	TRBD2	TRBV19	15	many	CASTSREGFAGELFF	TGTGCCAGTACATCACGGGAGGGATTCGCCGGGGAGCTGTTTTTT
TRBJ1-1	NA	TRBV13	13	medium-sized	CASRVRMLPEAFF	TGTGCCAGCCGGGTTAGGATGTTACCTGAAGCTTTCTTT
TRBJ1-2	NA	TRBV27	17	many	CASSFWGARRINYGYTF	TGTGCCAGCAGTTTTTGGGGGGCGCGACGAATTAACTATGGCTACACCTTC
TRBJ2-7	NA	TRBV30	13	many	CAWSQDSLYEQYF	TGTGCCTGGAGTCAGGACAGTCTCTACGAGCAGTACTTC
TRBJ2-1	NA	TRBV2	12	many	CASNSFTDEQFF	TGTGCCAGCAATTCTTTTACTGATGAGCAGTTCTTC
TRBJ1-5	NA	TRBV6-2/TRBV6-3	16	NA	CASSYVGGSSNQPQHF	TGTGCCAGCAGTTACGTGGGGGGCTCCAGCAATCAGCCCCAGCATTTT
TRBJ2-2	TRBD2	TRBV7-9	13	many	CASSKSRDYELFF	TGTGCCAGCAGCAAGAGCCGGGACTACGAGCTGTTTTTT
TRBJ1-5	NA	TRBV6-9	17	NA	CASSYNRRKYSNQPQHF	TGTGCCAGCAGTTACAACAGGCGAAAGTATAGCAATCAGCCCCAGCATTTT
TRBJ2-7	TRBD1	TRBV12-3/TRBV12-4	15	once	CASSRTGLSSYEQYF	TGTGCCAGCAGCAGGACAGGATTAAGCTCCTACGAGCAGTACTTC
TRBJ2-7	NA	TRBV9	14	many	CASSPTGRSYEQYF	TGTGCCAGCAGCCCTACAGGGCGCTCCTACGAGCAGTACTTC
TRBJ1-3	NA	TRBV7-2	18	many	CASSTRSGAGYSGNTIYF	TGTGCCAGCAGCACAAGATCGGGTGCCGGTTACTCTGGAAACACCATATATTTT
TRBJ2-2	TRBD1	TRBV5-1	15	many	CASSPGQRNTGELFF	TGCGCCAGCAGCCCGGGACAGAGGAACACCGGGGAGCTGTTTTTT
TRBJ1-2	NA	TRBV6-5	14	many	CATTTGSYYYGYTF	TGTGCCACCACTACTGGCAGCTACTACTATGGCTACACCTTC
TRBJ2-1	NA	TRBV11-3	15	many	CASSLGGAPKDEQFF	TGTGCCAGCAGCTTGGGGGGGGCCCCTAAGGATGAGCAGTTCTTC
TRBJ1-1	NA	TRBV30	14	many	CAWIDIAANTEAFF	TGTGCCTGGATTGATATCGCGGCGAACACTGAAGCTTTCTTT
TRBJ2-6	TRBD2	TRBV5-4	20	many	CASSSIWTSGSISGANVLTF	TGTGCCAGCAGCTCAATATGGACTAGCGGGAGTATCTCTGGGGCCAACGTCCTGACTTTC
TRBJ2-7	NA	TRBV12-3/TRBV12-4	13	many	CASTNTKLYEQYF	TGTGCCAGCACGAACACTAAACTCTACGAGCAGTACTTC
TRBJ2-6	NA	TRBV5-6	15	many	CASSLGRSGANVLTF	TGTGCCAGCAGCTTGGGGCGGTCTGGGGCCAACGTCCTGACTTTC
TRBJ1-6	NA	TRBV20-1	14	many	CSARAGQGGSPLHF	TGCAGTGCTAGGGCCGGGCAGGGAGGTTCACCCCTCCACTTT
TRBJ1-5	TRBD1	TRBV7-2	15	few	CASSLVAGQNQPQHF	TGTGCCAGCAGCTTAGTAGCGGGACAGAATCAGCCCCAGCATTTT
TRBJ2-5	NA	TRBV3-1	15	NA	CASSPFGVTKETQYF	TGTGCCAGCAGCCCCTTTGGAGTGACGAAAGAGACCCAGTACTTC
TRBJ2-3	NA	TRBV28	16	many	CASSSPFSTSTDTQYF	TGTGCCAGCAGTTCCCCGTTCTCGACTAGCACAGATACGCAGTATTTT
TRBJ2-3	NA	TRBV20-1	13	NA	CSALPRGRDTQYF	TGCAGTGCTTTACCCCGTGGTAGGGATACGCAGTATTTT
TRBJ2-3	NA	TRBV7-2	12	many	CASSLARDTQYF	TGTGCCAGCAGCTTAGCGCGAGATACGCAGTATTTT
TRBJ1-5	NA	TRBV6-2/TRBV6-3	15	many	CASSYTQGPNQPQHF	TGTGCCAGCAGTTATACTCAGGGGCCCAATCAGCCCCAGCATTTT